This TCR beta chain was documented in a study of regulatory T cells in long-lasting Graves disease (dated by TCRdb to the early 2020s). Regarding the complete study: Persistent Graves' disease meant more than 5 years of antithyroid drug treatment with TSH receptor autoantibodies that stayed positive. Peripheral blood TCR sequencing and RNA sequencing compared persistent Graves' disease patients with newly diagnosed Graves' disease patients. The study was conducted in China and was registered as a clinical trial. TCR sequencing covered roughly 13 persistent and 20 or so newly diagnosed Graves' disease patients, around 35 samples in total. In the clinical cohort, patients with persistent Graves' disease had used antithyroid drugs for an average of approximately eleven years. On the study overall, not on this receptor specifically: Because the primary lesion, thyroid tissue, could not be accessed, the study looked at peripheral blood alone. Persistent patients shared more public clonotypes among themselves (around 2,700) than newly diagnosed patients did (about 1,000). Persistent disease showed preferential use of TRBV28, TRBJ1-2 and TRBJ2-5, whereas newly diagnosed disease favored TRBV20-1 and TRBJ2-1. Compared with newly diagnosed patients, patients with persistent Graves' disease had lower TCR Shannon entropy and fewer highly expanded clones, which suggests clonal expansion. Only the TCR beta chain was sequenced and analyzed. The authors noted that the small sample size was a limitation that may lower accuracy.

The library relied on multiplex PCR. Sequencing instrument: Illumina HiSeq 4000. TCR beta libraries were built with iRepertoire HTBI primers and Arm-PCR amplification of CDR3 regions. Gel purification was performed on PCR products prior to sequencing. The original methods were these. Gene usage analysis of CDR3 amino acid clonotypes relied on the roughly 60 TRBV and 14 TRBJ segments identified across samples. COPE and FqMerger were used to merge filtered high-quality paired reads into contigs. BLAST was used to align contigs to IMGT TRBV, TRBD and TRBJ reference genes, with CDR3 defined following IMGT. Clonotypes above 0.1% frequency were classified as highly expanded clones. Shannon entropy was used to measure repertoire diversity, and the Gini coefficient was used to measure V-J evenness. A clonotype found in more than one individual was treated as public. The public reads were reprocessed in TCRdb via fastp at Q25 and MiXCR, keeping in-frame beta chains. Records with the same CDR3 protein are collapsed into one entry carrying the most frequent genes and DNA. TCRdb's processing, not the study's, gives the V and J calls here. Present in this sample are some 420,000 distinct CDR3 sequences, approximately 22% of which were seen just once. The ten largest clones represent around 14% of the sample.

This clonotype was detected ten times or more. Its antigen has not been determined. No base-level quality is on record; no much larger clone is a single base apart. What this sample's time point label stands for: persistent/refractory GD, antithyroid drugs over 5 years with positive TRAb. RNA was extracted from PBMCs in TRIzol for both TCR sequencing and RNA sequencing. The diagnosis of Graves' disease followed American Thyroid Association guidelines. Recruitment of patients was carried out at an endocrinology department in Xi'an, China. From each patient, around 9 milliliters of peripheral blood was collected into an EDTA anticoagulant tube. Ficoll Paque Plus density gradient separation was used to isolate PBMCs, and no additional T cell sorting was done. An Agilent 2100 Bioanalyzer and agarose gel were used to check RNA quality, and a NanoDrop 2000 was used to measure RNA concentration. The CDR3, cysteine through phenylalanine, is 15 amino acids long. Only the CDR3 DNA stays, 45 bases, in frame from base 1. V is cut by 0 bases and J by 13 bases, and the space between the germline ends is 22 bases. Via the germline V gene, CDR1 is SGDLS and CDR2 YYNGEE.

The chain links TRBV9 with TRBJ1-2; TRBD1 is a weak D gene call, 6 bases matching. The sequence was collected from a female donor with Graves disease. The sequences come from peripheral blood mononuclear cells (PBMCs), collected when the disease was refractory, from a patient treated with antithyroid drugs. The sequenced DNA is TGTGCCAGCAGCGTAGGTAGTCGGGCAGGGGTAAGGTGCACCTTC. The translation is CASSVGSRAGVRCTF.